This T cell receptor (beta chain) was identified in a study of cytomegalovirus exposure and HLA in healthy donors. The overall study: The early release's HLA-typed donors yielded approximately 81 million unique TCRs.

Germline CDR1 SGDLS, CDR2 YYNGEE. The CDR3 has 16 amino acids. The ends lost 3 bases at V and 2 bases at J; junction bases unmatched: 9. Overall study results and limits: In an earlier analysis, productive rearrangement rates for most beta V segments clustered near 87% or 30%. Rare sequences made up most TCRs, while some public TCRs were found in many donors.

Regarding this clone: The target antigen is unknown.

Vbeta (60) and Jbeta (13) primers were used in the PCR. Produced via immunoSEQ multiplex PCR; TCRdb's table is partial and in-frame only. The table lists 100,000 to 150,000 clones, over 65% of them singletons, with over 1.5% in the top ten. This receptor was taken from a man between 35 and 55 years old in good health and CMV-seronegative. The chain couples TRBV9 to TRBJ1-2, with 8 bases aligning to TRBD1. Sequencing was carried out using PBMCs. CDR3 DNA sequence: TGTGCCAGCAGCGATCACCACAGGGGGTCAAACTATGGCTACACCTTC. This translates into CASSDHHRGSNYGYTF. The full variable domain, completed using reference TRBV9 and TRBJ1-2, is DSGVTQTPKHLITATGQRVTLRCSPRSGDLSVYWYQQSLDQGLQFLIQYYNGEERAKGNILERFSAQQFPDLHSELNLSSLELGDSALYFCASSDHHRGSNYGYTFGSGTRLTVV.